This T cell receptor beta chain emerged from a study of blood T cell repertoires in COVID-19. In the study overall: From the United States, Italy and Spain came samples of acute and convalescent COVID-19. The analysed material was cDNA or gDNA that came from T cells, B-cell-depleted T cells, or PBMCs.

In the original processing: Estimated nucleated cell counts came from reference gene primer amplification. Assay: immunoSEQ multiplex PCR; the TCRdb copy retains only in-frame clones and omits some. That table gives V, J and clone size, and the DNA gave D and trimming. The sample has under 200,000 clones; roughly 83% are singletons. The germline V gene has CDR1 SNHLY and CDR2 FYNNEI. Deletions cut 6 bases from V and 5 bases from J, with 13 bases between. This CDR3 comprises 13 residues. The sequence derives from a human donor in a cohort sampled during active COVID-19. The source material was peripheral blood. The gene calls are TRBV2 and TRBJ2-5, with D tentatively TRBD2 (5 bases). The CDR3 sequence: CASSRTPGETQYF. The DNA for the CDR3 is TGTGCCAGCAGCCGAACCCCGGGGGAGACCCAGTACTTC.